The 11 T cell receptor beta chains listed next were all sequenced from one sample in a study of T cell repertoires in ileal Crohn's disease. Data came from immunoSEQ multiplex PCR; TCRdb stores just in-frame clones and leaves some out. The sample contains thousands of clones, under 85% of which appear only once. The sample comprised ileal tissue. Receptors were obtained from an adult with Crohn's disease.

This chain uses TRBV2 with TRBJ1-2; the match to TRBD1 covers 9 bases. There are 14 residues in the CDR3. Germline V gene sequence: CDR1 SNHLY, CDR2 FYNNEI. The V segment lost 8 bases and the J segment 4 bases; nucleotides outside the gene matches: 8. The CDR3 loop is CASDRDREGYGYTF. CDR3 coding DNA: TGTGCCAGCGACCGGGACAGGGAGGGCTATGGCTACACCTTC.

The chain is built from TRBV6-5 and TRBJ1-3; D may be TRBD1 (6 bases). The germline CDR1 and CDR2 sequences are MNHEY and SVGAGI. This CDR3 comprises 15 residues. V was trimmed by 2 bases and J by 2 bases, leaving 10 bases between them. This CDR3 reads CASSYGEGAGNTIYF. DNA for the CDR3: TGTGCCAGCAGTTACGGGGAGGGGGCTGGAAACACCATATATTTT.

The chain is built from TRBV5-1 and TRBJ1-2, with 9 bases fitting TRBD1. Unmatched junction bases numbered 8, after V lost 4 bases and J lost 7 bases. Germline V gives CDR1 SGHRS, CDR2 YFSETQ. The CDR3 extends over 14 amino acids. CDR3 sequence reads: CASSTGQGGVGYTF. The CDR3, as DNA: TGCGCCAGCAGCACGGGACAGGGCGGGGTTGGCTACACCTTC. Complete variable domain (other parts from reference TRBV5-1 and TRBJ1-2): KAGVTQTPRYLIKTRGQQVTLSCSPISGHRSVSWYQQTPGQGLQFLFEYFSETQRNKGNFPGRFSGRQFSNSRSEMNVSTLELGDSALYLCASSTGQGGVGYTFGSGTRLTVV.

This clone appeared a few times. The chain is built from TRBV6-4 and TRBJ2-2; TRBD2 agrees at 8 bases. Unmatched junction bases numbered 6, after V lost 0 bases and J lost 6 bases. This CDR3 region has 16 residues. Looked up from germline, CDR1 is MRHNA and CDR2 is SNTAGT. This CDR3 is CASSDSDSGAAGELFF. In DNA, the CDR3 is TGTGCCAGCAGTGACTCGGATAGCGGGGCAGCCGGGGAGCTGTTTTTT.

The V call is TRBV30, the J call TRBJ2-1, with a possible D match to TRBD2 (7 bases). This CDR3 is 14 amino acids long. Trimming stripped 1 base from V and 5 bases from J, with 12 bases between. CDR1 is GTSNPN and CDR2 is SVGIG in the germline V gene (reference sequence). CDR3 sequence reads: CAWSEGGAHNEQFF. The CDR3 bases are TGTGCCTGGAGTGAGGGGGGGGCCCACAATGAGCAGTTCTTC.

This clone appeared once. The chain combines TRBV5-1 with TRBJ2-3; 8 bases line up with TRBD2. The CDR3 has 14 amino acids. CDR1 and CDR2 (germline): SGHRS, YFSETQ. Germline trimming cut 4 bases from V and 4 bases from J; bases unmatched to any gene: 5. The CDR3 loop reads CASSMGLGADTQYF. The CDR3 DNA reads TGCGCCAGCAGCATGGGACTAGGCGCAGATACGCAGTATTTT.

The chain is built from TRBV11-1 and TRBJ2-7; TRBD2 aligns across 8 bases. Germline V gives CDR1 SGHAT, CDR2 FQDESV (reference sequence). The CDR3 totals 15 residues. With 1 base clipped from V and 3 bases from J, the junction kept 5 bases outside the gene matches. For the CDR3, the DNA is TGTGCCAGCAGCTTAGATGGCGGGGGGCTCTACGAGCAGTACTTC. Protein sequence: CASSLDGGGLYEQYF.

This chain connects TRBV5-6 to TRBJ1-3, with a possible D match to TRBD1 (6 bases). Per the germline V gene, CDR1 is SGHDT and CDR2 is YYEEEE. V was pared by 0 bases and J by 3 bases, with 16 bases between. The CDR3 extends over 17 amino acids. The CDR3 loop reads CASSLGPGVRGGNTIYF. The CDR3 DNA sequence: TGTGCCAGCAGCTTGGGCCCGGGTGTCAGGGGTGGAAACACCATATATTTT.

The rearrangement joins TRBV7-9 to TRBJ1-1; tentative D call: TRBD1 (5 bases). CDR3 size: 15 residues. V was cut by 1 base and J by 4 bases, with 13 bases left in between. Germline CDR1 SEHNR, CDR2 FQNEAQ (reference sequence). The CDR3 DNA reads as TGTGCCAGCAGCTTAGAAACCGGGGGTGGCACTGAAGCTTTCTTT. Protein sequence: CASSLETGGGTEAFF.

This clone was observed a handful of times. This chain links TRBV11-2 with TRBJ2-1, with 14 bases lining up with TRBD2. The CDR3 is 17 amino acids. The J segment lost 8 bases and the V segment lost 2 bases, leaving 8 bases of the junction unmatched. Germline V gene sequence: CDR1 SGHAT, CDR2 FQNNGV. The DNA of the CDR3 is TGTGCCAGCAGCTTAAGGGGCTCGACTAGCGGGGGGGATGAGCAGTTCTTC. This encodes CASSLRGSTSGGDEQFF.

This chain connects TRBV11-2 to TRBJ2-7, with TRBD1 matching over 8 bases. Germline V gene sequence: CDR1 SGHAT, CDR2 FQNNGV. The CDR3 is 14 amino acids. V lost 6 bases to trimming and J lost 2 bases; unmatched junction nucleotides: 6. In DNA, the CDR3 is TGTGCCAGCAGTTCCGGGACAGGCCCCTACGAGCAGTACTTC. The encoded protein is CASSSGTGPYEQYF. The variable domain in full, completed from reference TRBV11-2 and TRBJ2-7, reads EAGVAQSPRYKIIEKRQSVAFWCNPISGHATLYWYQQILGQGPKLLIQFQNNGVVDDSQLPKDRFSAERLKGVDSTLKIQPAKLEDSAVYLCASSSGTGPYEQYFGPGTRLTVT.